The present T cell receptor (beta chain) was sequenced within a study of shared clonotypes between healthy human individuals. Cells designated naive CD8 were CD45RO-negative and were positively selected for CCR7, with terminally differentiated effector memory CD45RA+ cells excluded. Assay: immunoSEQ multiplex PCR; the TCRdb copy retains only in-frame clones and omits some. The sample has just over 2,000,000 clones, roughly 95% seen once. Per the germline V gene, CDR1 is LNHDA and CDR2 is SQIVND (reference sequence). The CDR3 sequence is 14 residues long. V was trimmed by 5 bases and J by 6 bases, leaving 13 bases between them.

The chain recombines TRBV19 with TRBJ1-4; D unclear. The receptor was derived from a man younger than 30 in good health. Material: naive CD8+ T cells sorted from blood. CDR3 DNA sequence: TGTGCCAGTAGTCCTCCTCGACCCGATGAAAAACTGTTTTTT. Its protein is CASSPPRPDEKLFF.